The 32 T cell receptor beta chains in this list originate from one sample, sequenced in a study of identical twins' blood T cells. MiXCR was run by TCRdb on the 5' RACE reads, yielding one entry per CDR3 protein. Among a few hundred thousand distinct CDR3 sequences, roughly 28% were seen once, and the ten largest hold 6% to 7%. The sample consisted of PBMCs. These receptors came from a woman between 18 and 55 years old in good health.

The chain couples TRBV5-6 to TRBJ2-2, with D possibly called TRBD1 or TRBD2 (5 bases each). Germline V gene sequence: CDR1 SGHDT, CDR2 YYEEEE. V lost 9 bases and J 3 bases, leaving 15 bases between the germline ends. This CDR3 is 14 amino acids long. This chain's CDR3 is CATQQEVYTGELFF. In DNA, the CDR3 is TGTGCCACCCAACAGGAGGTTTACACCGGGGAGCTGTTTTTT.

The chain couples TRBV7-8 to TRBJ2-1; D perhaps matches TRBD2 (5 bases). The length of the CDR3 is 13 residues. Trimming took 7 bases from V and 7 from J, leaving 14 bases between them. Per the germline V gene, CDR1 is SGHVS and CDR2 is FQNEAQ. The CDR3 protein is CASKVLRGNEQFF. CDR3 DNA sequence: TGTGCCAGCAAAGTATTAAGAGGGAATGAGCAGTTCTTC.

V and J are TRBV10-3 and TRBJ2-1; D unresolved. Per germline, CDR1 ENHRY and CDR2 SYGVKD. V was clipped by 5 bases and J by 5 bases, with 7 bases between them. The CDR3 contains 12 residues. The CDR3 loop reads CAISWLNNEQFF. CDR3 in DNA: TGTGCCATCAGTTGGCTCAACAATGAGCAGTTCTTC.

This clonotype has more than one count but fewer than ten. The chain uses TRBV4-3 and TRBJ1-3, with D unclear. V was cut by 0 bases and J by 0 bases, with 9 bases left in between. This CDR3 has 16 amino acids. The germline CDR1 and CDR2 sequences are LGHNA and YSLEER. The CDR3 region has the DNA TGCGCCAGCAGCCAAGAACCCTCCGTCTCTGGAAACACCATATATTTT. This encodes CASSQEPSVSGNTIYF.

The chain has TRBV19 and TRBJ1-2; D unclear. The V end lost 5 bases, the J end lost 4 bases, and 20 bases lay between the germline ends. The CDR3 loop spans 16 amino acids. Germline assignment: CDR1 LNHDA and CDR2 SQIVND (reference sequence). CDR3 DNA sequence: TGTGCCAGTAGTCCCCAATCCCCCGGACGGCCCTATGGCTACACCTTC. Translated: CASSPQSPGRPYGYTF.

The table lists this clonotype with many counts. The chain has TRBV6-2 or TRBV6-3 and TRBJ1-1; TRBD1 aligns across 9 bases. Germline CDR1 reads MNHEY; CDR2 reads SVGEGT. The CDR3 contains 13 residues. Trimming cost V 10 bases and J 4 bases; bases outside gene matches: 7. The CDR3, as DNA: TGTGCCATTGACAGGGGGACGGGCACTGAAGCTTTCTTT. It yields the protein CAIDRGTGTEAFF.

This clonotype was recorded a few times. The chain joins TRBV6-2 or TRBV6-3 to TRBJ1-5, with D perhaps TRBD1 (6 bases). The CDR3 contains 16 residues. The ends were cut back, 2 bases at V and 1 base at J, with 12 bases in the middle. The V gene's germline CDR1 is MNHEY and CDR2 SVGEGT. The CDR3 region is CASSYHTTGSNQPQHF. The CDR3 nucleotides read TGTGCCAGCAGTTACCATACAACAGGGAGCAATCAGCCCCAGCATTTT.

The chain links TRBV3-1 to TRBJ2-6; D is undetermined. From germline, CDR1 is LGHDT and CDR2 YNNKEL (reference sequence). This CDR3 has 13 residues. Trimming stripped 5 bases from V and 3 bases from J, with 5 bases between. The CDR3 sequence is CASSSNGANVLTF. The CDR3, as DNA: TGTGCCAGCAGCTCGAATGGGGCCAACGTCCTGACTTTC. Full variable domain (outside the CDR3, taken from reference TRBV3-1 and TRBJ2-6): DTAVSQTPKYLVTQMGNDKSIKCEQNLGHDTMYWYKQDSKKFLKIMFSYNNKELIINETVPNRFSPKSPDKAHLNLHINSLELGDSAVYFCASSSNGANVLTFGAGSRLTVL.

This clonotype has more than one count but fewer than ten. The chain joins TRBV10-3 to TRBJ2-1; D uncertain. Germline V gives CDR1 ENHRY, CDR2 SYGVKD. V was pared by 3 bases and J by 3 bases, with 0 bases between. The CDR3 extends over 11 amino acids. CDR3 amino acids: CAISDYNEQFF. The DNA for the CDR3 is TGTGCCATCAGTGACTACAATGAGCAGTTCTTC.

The chain is built from TRBV27 and TRBJ2-7, with TRBD2 matching over 7 bases. The germline V gene has CDR1 MNHEY and CDR2 SMNVEV (reference sequence). V shed 6 bases and J 3 bases; nucleotides not matched to a gene: 8. The CDR3 spans 14 residues. The CDR3: CASSPSSGDYEQYF. Here the CDR3 DNA reads TGTGCCAGCAGCCCTTCTAGCGGAGACTACGAGCAGTACTTC.

The chain uses TRBV6-5 and TRBJ2-7; D unclear. Germline CDR1 and CDR2: MNHEY and SVGAGI. The CDR3 is 14 residues long. Trimming removed 5 bases from V and 2 bases from J, with 13 bases in between. As DNA, the CDR3 is TGTGCCAGCAGTACCCTTGACACGACCTACGAGCAGTACTTC. Its translation: CASSTLDTTYEQYF.

This clonotype was observed a handful of times. The chain joins TRBV5-1 to TRBJ1-6; no clear D. The ends were cut back, 0 bases at V and 9 bases at J, with 10 bases in the middle. This CDR3 comprises 14 residues. Germline V CDR1 and CDR2: SGHRS, YFSETQ. In DNA, the CDR3 is TGCGCCAGCAGCTTGGGGGCCAATTCTTCACCCCTCCACTTT. Encoded protein: CASSLGANSSPLHF.

The chain uses TRBV7-2 and TRBJ2-7; D is ambiguous. CDR1 SGHTA and CDR2 FQGNSA come from the germline V gene. This CDR3 contains 13 residues. Trimming removed 6 bases at V and 5 bases at J, with 14 bases between. CDR3 sequence: CASSRARGDEQYF. The CDR3, as DNA: TGTGCCAGCAGTCGGGCTCGTGGCGACGAGCAGTACTTC.

The sample holds many counts of this clonotype. The chain combines TRBV5-1 with TRBJ1-1, with D perhaps matching TRBD1 (5 bases). Per the germline V gene, CDR1 is SGHRS and CDR2 is YFSETQ. V was trimmed by 1 base and J by 3 bases, leaving 10 bases between them. The CDR3 extends over 14 amino acids. CDR3 in DNA: TGCGCCAGCAGCTTGAAGGGGTTTGACACTGAAGCTTTCTTT. As protein: CASSLKGFDTEAFF. Full variable domain (outside the CDR3, taken from reference TRBV5-1 and TRBJ1-1): KAGVTQTPRYLIKTRGQQVTLSCSPISGHRSVSWYQQTPGQGLQFLFEYFSETQRNKGNFPGRFSGRQFSNSRSEMNVSTLELGDSALYLCASSLKGFDTEAFFGQGTRLTVV.

As for this clonotype: A much larger clone differs by one base, so this may be a read error. The chain recombines TRBV19 with TRBJ1-4; weak D call: TRBD1 (5 bases). The CDR3 has 14 residues. Trimming stripped 5 bases from V and 3 bases from J, with 10 bases between. Per the germline V gene, CDR1 is LNHDA and CDR2 is SQIVND (reference sequence). CDR3 nucleotide sequence: TGTGCCAGTAGTTCGACAGCAGCTAATGAAAAACTGTTTTTT. It translates to CASSSTAANEKLFF.

As regards this clonotype: One end of the junction is discordant with germline, which a read error may explain. The chain has TRBV12-3 or TRBV12-4 and TRBJ1-5; no definite D call. The CDR3 spans 11 residues. For the CDR3, the DNA is TGTGCCGGCAGTTTACTTCAGCCCCAGCATTTT. Protein product: CAGSLLQPQHF.

A few counts support this clonotype. The CDR3 loop reads CASSEALPGPPGTGELFF. The CDR3 bases are TGTGCCAGCAGTGAAGCGCTCCCGGGTCCCCCCGGCACCGGGGAGCTGTTTTTT. V and J are TRBV2 and TRBJ2-2; D is ambiguous. Germline CDR1 and CDR2: SNHLY and FYNNEI. Trimming pared 0 bases from V and 4 bases from J, leaving 18 bases between. This CDR3 comprises 18 residues.

This clonotype was observed a handful of times. The chain employs TRBV4-1 and TRBJ1-1, with D tentatively TRBD1 (5 bases). Trimming left V 0 bases short and J 3 bases short, with 8 bases between. CDR1 is MGHRA and CDR2 is YSYEKL in the germline V gene. The CDR3 has 14 residues. CDR3 nucleotide sequence: TGCGCCAGCAGCCAAGATGACAGCCACACTGAAGCTTTCTTT. Translated: CASSQDDSHTEAFF.

This clonotype showed up many times. The chain links TRBV9 to TRBJ1-2; 7 nucleotides match TRBD1. V lost 0 bases and J lost 5; bases outside the gene matches: 7. The CDR3 loop spans 15 amino acids. Per germline, CDR1 SGDLS and CDR2 YYNGEE. CDR3 nucleotides: TGTGCCAGCAGCGTAGGAGTCGGGGACAGATATGGCTACACCTTC. Translating it yields CASSVGVGDRYGYTF.

The chain combines TRBV5-1 with TRBJ1-3; D gene uncertain. CDR1 is SGHRS, CDR2 YFSETQ, per germline. The CDR3 sequence is 13 residues long. V was cut by 4 bases and J by 0 bases, with 5 bases left in between. The CDR3 DNA sequence: TGCGCCAGCAGCAAGGGCTCTGGAAACACCATATATTTT. Its translation: CASSKGSGNTIYF.

A few counts support this clonotype. The rearrangement joins TRBV11-2 to TRBJ1-1; no reliable D call. The CDR3 runs 12 residues. Germline lookup yields CDR1 SGHAT and CDR2 FQNNGV. The V end lost 6 bases, the J end lost 5 bases, and 10 bases lay between the germline ends. The CDR3 DNA reads TGTGCCAGCAGGTATGAGAGGACTGAAGCTTTCTTT. This translates into CASRYERTEAFF. Full variable domain (remainder filled in from reference TRBV11-2 and TRBJ1-1): EAGVAQSPRYKIIEKRQSVAFWCNPISGHATLYWYQQILGQGPKLLIQFQNNGVVDDSQLPKDRFSAERLKGVDSTLKIQPAKLEDSAVYLCASRYERTEAFFGQGTRLTVV.

This chain connects TRBV12-3 or TRBV12-4 to TRBJ2-7; 8 bases line up with TRBD1. J gave up 6 bases and V 5 bases, and 9 bases lay outside the gene matches. CDR3 length equals 14 residues. The CDR3 coding sequence is TGTGCCAGCAGTCTCCTCGACAGGGGTGGCGAGCAGTACTTC. It is translated as CASSLLDRGGEQYF.

The sample holds a few counts of this clonotype. The chain is built from TRBV29-1 and TRBJ2-4; possibly TRBD2 for D (5 bases). Germline CDR1 and CDR2: SQVTM and ANQGSEA. V was shortened by 7 bases and J by 7 bases, with 17 bases between the two germline ends. The length of the CDR3 is 13 residues. CDR3 DNA sequence: TGCAGCGCCTTCCTCCCGGGAAGGAACATTCAGTACTTC. Protein product: CSAFLPGRNIQYF.

The chain couples TRBV20-1 to TRBJ1-4; perhaps TRBD1 as D (5 bases). This CDR3 has 13 residues. Germline V gives CDR1 DFQATT, CDR2 SNEGSKA (reference sequence). The germline V and J ends were trimmed by 5 bases and 8 bases, with 15 bases remaining between them. The CDR3: CSAGGRGSEKLFF. For the CDR3, the DNA is TGCAGTGCTGGGGGAAGAGGTAGCGAAAAACTGTTTTTT.

This clonotype showed up just a few times. The J gene is TRBJ1-1, the V gene TRBV20-1, with 7 bases identical to TRBD1. V lost 5 bases to trimming and J lost 4 bases; unmatched junction nucleotides: 10. There are 14 residues in the CDR3. The germline V gene encodes CDR1 DFQATT and CDR2 SNEGSKA (reference sequence). The CDR3 sequence: CSAGSGGGITEAFF. As DNA, the CDR3 is TGCAGTGCTGGTTCAGGGGGGGGAATCACTGAAGCTTTCTTT.

There are a few counts of this clonotype. The chain employs TRBV7-9 and TRBJ2-3; a weak D match, TRBD2 (6 bases). Germline V gives CDR1 SEHNR, CDR2 FQNEAQ (reference sequence). This CDR3 contains 16 residues. Trimming pared 1 base from V and 0 bases from J, leaving 11 bases between. CDR3 residues: CASSLGPSASTDTQYF. CDR3 bases: TGTGCCAGCAGCTTAGGGCCTAGCGCTAGCACAGATACGCAGTATTTT.

On this clonotype: Given a much more abundant clone one base away, this may be a read error. This sequence joins TRBV20-1 and TRBJ1-2; D not resolved. This CDR3 contains 13 residues. V was trimmed by 4 bases and J by 4 bases, leaving 13 bases between them. Germline V gene data show CDR1 as DFQATT and CDR2 as SNEGSKA (reference sequence). CDR3 DNA sequence: TGCAGTGCTAAAGATTACAGAAGCTATGGCTACACCTTC. Translated: CSAKDYRSYGYTF.

In this sample, this clonotype turned up many times. This sequence joins TRBV19 and TRBJ1-1; unclear D gene. The germline V gene has CDR1 LNHDA and CDR2 SQIVND (reference sequence). Deletions cut 11 bases from V and 7 bases from J, with 14 bases between. The length of the CDR3 is 11 residues. Written as DNA, the CDR3 is TGTGCCTCGGCTGGGCGGGATGAAGCTTTCTTT. Protein sequence: CASAGRDEAFF.

This chain connects TRBV10-3 to TRBJ1-4; 9 bases line up with TRBD1. Looked up from germline, CDR1 is ENHRY and CDR2 is SYGVKD. V shed 9 bases, J shed 8 bases, and the junction held 7 bases outside the gene matches. CDR3 length: 13 residues. CDR3 nucleotide sequence: TGTGCCATAAACCGGGACAGGGACGAAAAACTGTTTTTT. Residues: CAINRDRDEKLFF.

This clonotype has only a few counts. The chain uses TRBV27 and TRBJ2-4; D perhaps matches TRBD1 (5 bases). This CDR3 has 13 residues. Germline CDR1 is MNHEY and CDR2 is SMNVEV (reference sequence). The germline V and J ends were trimmed by 5 bases and 12 bases, with 17 bases remaining between them. CDR3 amino acids: CASSPIKGQHQYF. The DNA for the CDR3 is TGTGCCAGCAGTCCCATCAAAGGACAACATCAGTACTTC.

This clonotype was detected many times. The chain combines TRBV27 with TRBJ1-1; no reliable D call. Germline V gives CDR1 MNHEY, CDR2 SMNVEV (reference sequence). The V end was cut by 6 bases, the J end by 2 bases, with 13 bases between. This CDR3 is built from 14 residues. CDR3 DNA sequence: TGTGCCAGCAGGCCGAATGGGGTTAACACTGAAGCTTTCTTT. It translates to CASRPNGVNTEAFF.

This clonotype occurred a few times. The chain is built from TRBV12-3 or TRBV12-4 and TRBJ1-2; D call uncertain. This CDR3 contains 14 residues. V lost 3 bases to trimming and J lost 7 bases, with 15 bases between them. CDR3 nucleotides: TGTGCCAGCAGTTTTGGGGTATCATCGGTTGGCTACACCTTC. This gives the protein CASSFGVSSVGYTF.